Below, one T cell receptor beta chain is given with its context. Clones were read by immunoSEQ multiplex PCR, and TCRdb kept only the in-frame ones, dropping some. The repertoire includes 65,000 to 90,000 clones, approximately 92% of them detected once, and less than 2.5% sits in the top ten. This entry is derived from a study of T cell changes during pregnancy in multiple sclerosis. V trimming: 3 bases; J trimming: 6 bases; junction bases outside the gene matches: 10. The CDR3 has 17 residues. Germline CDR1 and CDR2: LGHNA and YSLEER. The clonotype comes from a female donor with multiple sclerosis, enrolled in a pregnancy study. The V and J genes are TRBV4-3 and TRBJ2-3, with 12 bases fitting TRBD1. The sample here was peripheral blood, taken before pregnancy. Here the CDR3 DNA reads TGCGCCAGCAGCCAGTACGGGACAGGGGGCTCGTTCGATACGCAGTATTTT. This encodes CASSQYGTGGSFDTQYF.